This TCR beta chain was captured in a study of blood T cell repertoires in COVID-19. Study background: COVID-19 samples from acute and convalescent phases originated in the United States, Italy and Spain.

The study recruited exposed participants who had met a COVID-19 case within 2 weeks before entry. The CDR3 consists of 14 residues. V gave up 6 bases and J gave up 0 bases, with 10 bases separating them. Germline V gene data show CDR1 as SGHRS and CDR2 as YFSETQ. Source study methods: For nucleated cells, counts were estimated from reference gene primer amplification. This table comes from immunoSEQ multiplex PCR, and its TCRdb copy is limited to in-frame clones, with some not included. Clone size and V and J calls were adopted from that table, with D and trimming inferred from the DNA. Altogether 400,000 to 500,000 clones are present, 88% being singletons, with the ten largest covering 1.2% to 1.5%.

The source material was PBMCs or T cells enriched from blood (not recorded which). The V gene is TRBV5-1, the J gene TRBJ2-1; D remains ambiguous. The source is a woman younger than 35 who had been exposed to COVID-19. CDR3 sequence: CASMRRSSYNEQFF. The CDR3 nucleotides read TGCGCCAGCATGCGACGGAGCTCCTACAATGAGCAGTTCTTC. Using reference TRBV5-1 and TRBJ2-1 for the parts outside the CDR3, the full variable domain is KAGVTQTPRYLIKTRGQQVTLSCSPISGHRSVSWYQQTPGQGLQFLFEYFSETQRNKGNFPGRFSGRQFSNSRSEMNVSTLELGDSALYLCASMRRSSYNEQFFGPGTRLTVL.